The present T cell receptor beta chain was sequenced within a study of CD8 T cells in ankylosing spondylitis. Construction of TCR beta libraries was performed using quantitative 5'-RACE with molecular barcodes. MiXCR, applied by TCRdb to the 5' RACE reads, yields one record per CDR3 protein. The table includes fewer than 250,000 distinct CDR3 sequences, 8% to 11% detected once. Germline loops: CDR1 SQVTM, CDR2 ANQGSEA. The CDR3 extends over 15 amino acids. Trimming took off 1 base at V and 0 bases at J, with 9 bases between the two ends. Study observations and caveats: Disease-linked clones reportedly showed significant enrichment in matched ankylosing spondylitis synovial fluid. Disease-associated clones were CD8+ and fairly uncommon in peripheral blood. For ankylosing spondylitis blood, a TCR beta motif of several highly homologous variants appeared characteristic.

This clonotype was detected many times. Its antigen remains unknown. The receptor comes from a male donor with ankylosing spondylitis or in good health (not recorded which). The sample taken for sequencing was blood, either unsorted or a sorted T cell fraction (not recorded which). The gene calls are TRBV29-1 and TRBJ2-2; D remains unclear. CDR3 DNA: TGCAGCGTTGAAGTCAGATATACGAACACCGGGGAGCTGTTTTTT. Translating gives CSVEVRYTNTGELFF.